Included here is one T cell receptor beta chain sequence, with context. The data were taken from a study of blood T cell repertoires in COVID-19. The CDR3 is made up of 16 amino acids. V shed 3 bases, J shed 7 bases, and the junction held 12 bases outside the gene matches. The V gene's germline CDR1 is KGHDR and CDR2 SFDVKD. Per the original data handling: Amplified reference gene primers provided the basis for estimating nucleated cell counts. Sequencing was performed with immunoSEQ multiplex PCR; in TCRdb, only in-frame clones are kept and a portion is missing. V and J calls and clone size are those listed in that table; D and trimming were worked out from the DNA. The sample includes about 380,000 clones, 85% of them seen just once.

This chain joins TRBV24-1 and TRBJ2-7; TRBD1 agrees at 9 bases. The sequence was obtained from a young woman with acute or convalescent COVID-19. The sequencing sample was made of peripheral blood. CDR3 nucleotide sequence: TGTGCCACCAGTGATCCCCTTGGGACAGGGACGGAGGAGCAGTACTTC. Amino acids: CATSDPLGTGTEEQYF.